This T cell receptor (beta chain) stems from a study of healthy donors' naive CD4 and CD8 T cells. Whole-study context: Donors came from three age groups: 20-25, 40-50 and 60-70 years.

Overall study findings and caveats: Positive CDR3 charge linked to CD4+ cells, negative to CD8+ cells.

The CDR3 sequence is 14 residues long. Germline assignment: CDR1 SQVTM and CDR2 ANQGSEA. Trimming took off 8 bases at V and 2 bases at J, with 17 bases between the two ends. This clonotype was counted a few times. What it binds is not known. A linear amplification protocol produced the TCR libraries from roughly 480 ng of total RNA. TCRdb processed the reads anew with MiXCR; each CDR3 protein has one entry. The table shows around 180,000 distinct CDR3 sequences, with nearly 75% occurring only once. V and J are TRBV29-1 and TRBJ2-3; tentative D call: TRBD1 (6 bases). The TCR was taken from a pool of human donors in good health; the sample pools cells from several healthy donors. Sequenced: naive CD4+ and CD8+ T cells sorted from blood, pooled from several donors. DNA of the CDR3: TGCAGCCCAGACAGCAGGGGCATCACAGATACGCAGTATTTT. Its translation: CSPDSRGITDTQYF.